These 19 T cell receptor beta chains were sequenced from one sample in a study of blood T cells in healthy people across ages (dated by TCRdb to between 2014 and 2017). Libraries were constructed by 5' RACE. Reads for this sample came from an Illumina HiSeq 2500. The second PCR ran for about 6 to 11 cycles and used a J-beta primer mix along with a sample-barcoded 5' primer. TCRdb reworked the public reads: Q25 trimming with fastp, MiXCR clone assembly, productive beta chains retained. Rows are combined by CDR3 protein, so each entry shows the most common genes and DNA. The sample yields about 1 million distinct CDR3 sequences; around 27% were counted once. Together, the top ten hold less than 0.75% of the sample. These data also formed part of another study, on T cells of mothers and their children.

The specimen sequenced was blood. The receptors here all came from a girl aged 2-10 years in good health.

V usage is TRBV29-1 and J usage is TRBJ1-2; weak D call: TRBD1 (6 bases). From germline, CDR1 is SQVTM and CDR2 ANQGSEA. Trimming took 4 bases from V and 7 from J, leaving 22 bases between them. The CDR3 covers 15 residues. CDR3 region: CSVGVGTGFMGGYTF. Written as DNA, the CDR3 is TGCAGCGTTGGAGTCGGCACAGGGTTTATGGGTGGCTACACCTTC.

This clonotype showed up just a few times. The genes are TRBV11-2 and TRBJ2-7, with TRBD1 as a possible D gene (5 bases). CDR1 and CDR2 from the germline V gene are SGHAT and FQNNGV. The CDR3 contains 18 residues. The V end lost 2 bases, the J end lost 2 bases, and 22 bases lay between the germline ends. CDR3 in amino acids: CASSLSQGLLRLAYEQYF. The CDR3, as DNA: TGTGCCAGCAGCTTATCCCAGGGATTACTCAGGCTAGCCTACGAGCAGTACTTC.

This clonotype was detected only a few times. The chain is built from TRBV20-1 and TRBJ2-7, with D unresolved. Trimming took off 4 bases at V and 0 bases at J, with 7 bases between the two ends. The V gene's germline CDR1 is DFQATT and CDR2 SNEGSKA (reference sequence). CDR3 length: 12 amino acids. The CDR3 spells CSANPASYEQYF. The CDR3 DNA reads TGCAGTGCTAACCCGGCCTCCTACGAGCAGTACTTC.

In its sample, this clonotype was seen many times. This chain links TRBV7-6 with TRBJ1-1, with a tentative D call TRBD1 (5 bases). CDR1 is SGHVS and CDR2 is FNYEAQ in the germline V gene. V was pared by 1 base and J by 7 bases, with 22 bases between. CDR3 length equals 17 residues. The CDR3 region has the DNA TGTGCCAGCAGCTTAGGGATGGGGGGACGGCAATTGGGTGAAGCTTTCTTT. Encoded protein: CASSLGMGGRQLGEAFF.

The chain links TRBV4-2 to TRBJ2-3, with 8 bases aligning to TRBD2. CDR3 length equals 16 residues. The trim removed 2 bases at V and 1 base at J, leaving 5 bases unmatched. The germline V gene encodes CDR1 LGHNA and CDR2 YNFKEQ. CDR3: CASSQPREGGTDTQYF. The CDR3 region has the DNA TGTGCCAGCAGCCAACCTCGGGAGGGCGGCACAGATACGCAGTATTTT.

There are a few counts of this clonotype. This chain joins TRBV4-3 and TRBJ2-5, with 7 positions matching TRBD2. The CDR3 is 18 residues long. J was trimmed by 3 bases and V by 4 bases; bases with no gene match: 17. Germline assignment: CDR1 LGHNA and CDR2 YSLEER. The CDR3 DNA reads TGCGCCAGCAGCCCCCTGTTTTTGGGTGGCGGGGGAGAAGAGACCCAGTACTTC. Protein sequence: CASSPLFLGGGGEETQYF.

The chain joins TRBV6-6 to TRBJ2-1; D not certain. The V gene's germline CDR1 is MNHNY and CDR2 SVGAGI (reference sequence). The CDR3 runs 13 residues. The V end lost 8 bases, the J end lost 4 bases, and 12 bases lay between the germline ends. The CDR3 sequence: CASASSEYNEQFF. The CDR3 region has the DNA TGTGCCAGCGCCTCGAGCGAGTACAATGAGCAGTTCTTC.

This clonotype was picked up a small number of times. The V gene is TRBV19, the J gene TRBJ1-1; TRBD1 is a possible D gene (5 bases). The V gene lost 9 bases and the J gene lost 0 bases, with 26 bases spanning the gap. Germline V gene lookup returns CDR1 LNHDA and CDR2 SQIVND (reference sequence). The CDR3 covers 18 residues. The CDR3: CARAAKRRQSGVNTEAFF. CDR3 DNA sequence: TGTGCCAGGGCCGCGAAACGTAGACAGTCAGGAGTGAACACTGAAGCTTTCTTT.

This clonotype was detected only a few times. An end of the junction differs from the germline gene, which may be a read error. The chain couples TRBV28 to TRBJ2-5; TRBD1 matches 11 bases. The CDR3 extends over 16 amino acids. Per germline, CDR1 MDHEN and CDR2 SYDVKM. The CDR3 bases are TGTACCAGCAGTGGACAGGGGGCCCTGGGTCCTGAGACCCAGTACTTC. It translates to CTSSGQGALGPETQYF.

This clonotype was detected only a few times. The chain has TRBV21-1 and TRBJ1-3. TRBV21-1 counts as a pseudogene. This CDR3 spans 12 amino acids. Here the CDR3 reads CATLSSGNTIYF. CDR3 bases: TGTGCCACATTGTCTTCTGGAAACACCATATATTTT.

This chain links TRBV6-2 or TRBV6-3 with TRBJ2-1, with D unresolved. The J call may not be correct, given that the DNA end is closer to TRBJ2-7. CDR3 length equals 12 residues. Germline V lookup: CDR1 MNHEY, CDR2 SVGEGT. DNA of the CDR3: TGTGCCAGCAGTTACCCAACAGTGTCGCAGTACTTC. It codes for CASSYPTVSQYF.

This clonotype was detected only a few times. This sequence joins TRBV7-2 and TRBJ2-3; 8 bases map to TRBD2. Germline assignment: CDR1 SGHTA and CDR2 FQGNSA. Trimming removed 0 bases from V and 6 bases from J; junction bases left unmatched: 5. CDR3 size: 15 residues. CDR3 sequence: CASSLAGLDGDTQYF. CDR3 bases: TGTGCCAGCAGCTTAGCGGGACTAGATGGGGATACGCAGTATTTT.

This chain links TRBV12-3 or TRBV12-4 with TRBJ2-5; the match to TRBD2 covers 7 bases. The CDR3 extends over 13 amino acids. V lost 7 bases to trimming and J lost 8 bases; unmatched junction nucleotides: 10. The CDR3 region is CASMDREANTQYF. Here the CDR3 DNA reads TGTGCCAGCATGGATCGGGAGGCTAACACCCAGTACTTC.

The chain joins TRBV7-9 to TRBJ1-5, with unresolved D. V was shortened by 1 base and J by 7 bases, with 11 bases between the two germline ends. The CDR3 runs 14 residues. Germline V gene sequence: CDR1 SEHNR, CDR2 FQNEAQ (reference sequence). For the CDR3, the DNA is TGTGCCAGCAGCTTAGGGACCAATCCCCAGCCCCAGCATTTT. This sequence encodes CASSLGTNPQPQHF.

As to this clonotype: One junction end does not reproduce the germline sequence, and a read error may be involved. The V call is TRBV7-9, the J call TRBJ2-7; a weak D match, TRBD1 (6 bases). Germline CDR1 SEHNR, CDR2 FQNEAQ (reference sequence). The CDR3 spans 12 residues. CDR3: CASSTGNYKQYF. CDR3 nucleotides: TGTGCCAGCAGTACAGGGAACTACAAGCAGTACTTC.

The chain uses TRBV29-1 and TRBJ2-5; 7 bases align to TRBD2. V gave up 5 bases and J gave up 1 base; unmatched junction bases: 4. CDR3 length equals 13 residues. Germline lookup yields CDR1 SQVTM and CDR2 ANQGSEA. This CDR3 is CSVLGGGQETQYF. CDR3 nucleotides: TGCAGCGTTTTGGGCGGGGGCCAAGAGACCCAGTACTTC.

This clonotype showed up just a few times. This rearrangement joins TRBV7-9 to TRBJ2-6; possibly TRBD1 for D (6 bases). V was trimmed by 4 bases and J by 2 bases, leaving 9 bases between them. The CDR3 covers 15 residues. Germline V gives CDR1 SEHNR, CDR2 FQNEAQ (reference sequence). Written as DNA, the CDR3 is TGTGCCAGCAGCTCAAACAGGGCTGGGGCCAACGTCCTGACTTTC. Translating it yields CASSSNRAGANVLTF.

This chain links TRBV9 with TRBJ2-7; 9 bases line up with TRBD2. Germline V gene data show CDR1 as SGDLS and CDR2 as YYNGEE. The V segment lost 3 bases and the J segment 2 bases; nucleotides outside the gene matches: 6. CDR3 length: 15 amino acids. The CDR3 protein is CASSAGGLATYEQYF. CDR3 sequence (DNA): TGTGCCAGCAGCGCAGGGGGACTAGCCACCTACGAGCAGTACTTC. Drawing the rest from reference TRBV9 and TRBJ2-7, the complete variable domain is DSGVTQTPKHLITATGQRVTLRCSPRSGDLSVYWYQQSLDQGLQFLIQYYNGEERAKGNILERFSAQQFPDLHSELNLSSLELGDSALYFCASSAGGLATYEQYFGPGTRLTVT.

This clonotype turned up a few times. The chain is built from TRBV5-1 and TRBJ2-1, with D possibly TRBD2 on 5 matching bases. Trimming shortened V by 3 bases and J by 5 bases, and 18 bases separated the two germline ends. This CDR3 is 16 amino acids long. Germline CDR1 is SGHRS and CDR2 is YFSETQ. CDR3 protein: CASSSLTLGVDNEQFF. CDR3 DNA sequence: TGCGCCAGCAGCTCTCTAACACTAGGAGTTGACAATGAGCAGTTCTTC.